The 28 T cell receptor beta chains given below trace back to one sample, sequenced in a study of cytomegalovirus exposure and HLA in healthy donors. 60 Vbeta and 13 Jbeta primers were used in PCR. The method was immunoSEQ multiplex PCR; TCRdb's version includes in-frame clones alone and lacks a portion of them. Here the sample spans 100,000 to 150,000 clones, roughly 68% being singletons. Sequenced material: PBMCs. The receptor source for this set is a woman aged 45-60 years in good health and CMV-seropositive.

The CDR3 loop reads CASSRQGAVTDTQYF. CDR3 sequence (DNA): TGTGCCAGCAGCCGACAGGGGGCGGTCACAGATACGCAGTATTTT. The chain combines TRBV5-5 with TRBJ2-3, with 10 bases matching TRBD1. The ends lost 4 bases at V and 2 bases at J; junction bases unmatched: 4. The germline CDR1 and CDR2 sequences are SGHKS and YYEKEE (reference sequence). This CDR3 has 15 amino acids.

V is TRBV11-3 and J is TRBJ2-7; 9 bases line up with TRBD1. Looked up from germline, CDR1 is SGHNT and CDR2 is YENEEA. The CDR3 runs 16 residues. The V and J ends lost 1 base and 3 bases, in that order; junction bases with no gene match: 7. In DNA, the CDR3 is TGTGCCAGCAGCTTAGTTCCGGGACAGGGCCACTACGAGCAGTACTTC. It is translated as CASSLVPGQGHYEQYF.

This clone was observed a few times. The chain employs TRBV4-3 and TRBJ2-2; 9 bases fit TRBD2. Looked up from germline, CDR1 is LGHNA and CDR2 is YSLEER. This CDR3 contains 17 residues. After removal of 0 bases from V and 5 bases from J, the junction contained 7 bases not matched to a gene. The CDR3 DNA is TGCGCCAGCAGCCAAGAATTGCTAGCGGGGAGAACCGGGGAGCTGTTTTTT. Protein: CASSQELLAGRTGELFF.

CDR3 amino acids: CASSWRGGHEKLFF. The CDR3 DNA sequence: TGCGCCAGCAGCTGGCGCGGGGGTCATGAAAAACTGTTTTTT. This chain uses TRBV5-1 with TRBJ1-4, with D possibly TRBD1 on 5 matching bases. The V end lost 3 bases, the J end lost 6 bases, and 12 bases lay between the germline ends. The CDR3 has 14 residues. The germline gives CDR1 SGHRS, CDR2 YFSETQ.

A few counts support this clone. V gene TRBV18 combines with J gene TRBJ2-5; weak D call: TRBD2 (6 bases). The CDR3 sequence is 14 residues long. The V gene lost 3 bases and the J gene lost 0 bases, with 8 bases spanning the gap. CDR1 is KGHSH and CDR2 is LQKENI in the germline V gene. This chain's CDR3 is CASSPGLYQETQYF. The DNA of the CDR3 is TGTGCCAGCTCACCGGGACTCTACCAAGAGACCCAGTACTTC.

In this sample, this clone turned up a few times. The genes are TRBV18 and TRBJ1-2; possible D gene TRBD1, 5 bases. Germline CDR1 KGHSH, CDR2 LQKENI. Trimming pared 3 bases from V and 4 bases from J, leaving 12 bases between. The CDR3 is made up of 14 amino acids. CDR3 in amino acids: CASSPDRDSYGYTF. The CDR3 DNA follows: TGTGCCAGCTCACCTGACAGAGACTCCTATGGCTACACCTTC.

The genes are TRBV19 and TRBJ1-3; D may be TRBD1 (5 bases). The CDR3 has 15 amino acids. Germline CDR1 and CDR2: LNHDA and SQIVND (reference sequence). Between the trimmed V and J ends, which lost 7 bases and 0 bases, there was a span of 13 bases. In DNA, the CDR3 is TGTGCCAGTAACCTCGTCGGGGGCTCTGGAAACACCATATATTTT. Translated, it gives CASNLVGGSGNTIYF. The full variable domain, its missing parts supplied by reference TRBV19 and TRBJ1-3, is DGGITQSPKYLFRKEGQNVTLSCEQNLNHDAMYWYRQDPGQGLRLIYYSQIVNDFQKGDIAEGYSVSREKKESFPLTVTSAQKNPTAFYLCASNLVGGSGNTIYFGEGSWLTVV.

This clone came up a few times. The chain recombines TRBV30 with TRBJ1-5; possibly TRBD1 for D (6 bases). CDR3 length: 15 residues. Per germline, CDR1 GTSNPN and CDR2 SVGIG (reference sequence). The CDR3 sequence is CSRRGGAYGNQPQHF. CDR3 bases: TGTTCCAGGAGGGGGGGGGCATACGGCAATCAGCCCCAGCATTTT. Using reference TRBV30 and TRBJ1-5 for the parts outside the CDR3, the full variable domain is SQTIHQWPATLVQPVGSPLSLECTVEGTSNPNLYWYRQAAGRGLQLLFYSVGIGQISSEVPQNLSASRPQDRQFILSSKKLLLSDSGFYLCSRRGGAYGNQPQHFGDGTRLSIL.

Comments on this clone: One end of the junction is discordant with germline, which a read error may explain. The rearrangement joins TRBV4-1 to TRBJ1-5; TRBD1 is a possible D gene (6 bases). The length of the CDR3 is 14 residues. Germline CDR1 and CDR2: MGHRA and YSYEKL. CDR3 nucleotide sequence: TGCGCCAGCAGTCAAGGCAGGGGAGATCAGCCCCAGCATTTT. Translated: CASSQGRGDQPQHF.

The chain couples TRBV6-1 to TRBJ2-7; D perhaps matches TRBD2 (6 bases). CDR1 is MNHNS, CDR2 SASEGT, per germline. Trimming left V 6 bases short and J 5 bases short, with 17 bases between. The CDR3 consists of 14 residues. As DNA, the CDR3 is TGTGCCAGCAGAGCGGGCAGCACACCCGACGAGCAGTACTTC. Translation: CASRAGSTPDEQYF.

This clone has a handful of counts. This rearrangement joins TRBV6-5 to TRBJ1-6; the D gene is possibly TRBD1 (5 bases). V was shortened by 8 bases and J by 10 bases, with 18 bases between the two germline ends. The germline CDR1 and CDR2 sequences are MNHEY and SVGAGI. The CDR3 is 14 residues long. The CDR3 DNA sequence: TGTGCCAGCGCACAAGGGGCCGAGGTGTCACCCCTCCACTTT. Translating gives CASAQGAEVSPLHF.

The V and J genes are TRBV9 and TRBJ2-5, with 7 positions matching TRBD2. The CDR3 runs 17 residues. With V trimmed by 3 bases and J by 1 base, 12 bases remained unmatched. Germline V gene sequence: CDR1 SGDLS, CDR2 YYNGEE. The CDR3, as DNA: TGTGCCAGCAGCGATCCCCGGGAGGTGGTGGGCCAAGAGACCCAGTACTTC. This encodes CASSDPREVVGQETQYF.

This chain uses TRBV6-1 with TRBJ2-4, with TRBD1 as a possible D gene (6 bases). V lost 6 bases to trimming and J lost 8 bases, with 14 bases between them. The CDR3 runs to 13 residues. From germline, CDR1 is MNHNS and CDR2 SASEGT. The CDR3 DNA reads TGTGCCAGCAGGTCCAGGGGTGTCGACATTCAGTACTTC. Amino acids: CASRSRGVDIQYF.

This chain uses TRBV6-1 with TRBJ1-4; D may be TRBD1 (6 bases). This CDR3 has 17 amino acids. Germline V CDR1 and CDR2: MNHNS, SASEGT. V lost 4 bases and J lost 0, with 15 bases in between. The CDR3 nucleotides read TGTGCCAGCAGTGTAAACAGGGTCGGAGCAACTAATGAAAAACTGTTTTTT. Amino acid sequence: CASSVNRVGATNEKLFF.

The J gene is TRBJ2-7, the V gene TRBV28; 15 positions match TRBD2. The V segment lost 5 bases and the J segment 6 bases; nucleotides outside the gene matches: 8. Germline V gives CDR1 MDHEN, CDR2 SYDVKM. The CDR3 is 16 residues long. This chain's CDR3 is CASSPGLAGGPREQYF. The DNA for the CDR3 is TGTGCCAGCAGTCCTGGACTAGCGGGGGGGCCCCGCGAGCAGTACTTC.

This clone was seen only a few times. This chain uses TRBV6-6 with TRBJ1-5; 7 bases fit TRBD1. Germline V CDR1 and CDR2: MNHNY, SVGAGI (reference sequence). This CDR3 has 15 residues. V lost 2 bases and J lost 5; bases outside the gene matches: 6. The CDR3 nucleotides are TGTGCCAGCAGTTACGCACAGGGGTCAGATCAGCCCCAGCATTTT. This translates into CASSYAQGSDQPQHF.

This sequence joins TRBV6-1 and TRBJ1-5; perhaps TRBD1 as D (5 bases). V was shortened by 6 bases and J by 3 bases, with 12 bases between the two germline ends. Germline V lookup: CDR1 MNHNS, CDR2 SASEGT. This CDR3 region has 14 residues. The DNA of the CDR3 is TGTGCCAGCAGGGACGACAGATACAATCAGCCCCAGCATTTT. Its protein is CASRDDRYNQPQHF.

The chain has TRBV2 and TRBJ1-6, with a weak D call TRBD1 (5 bases). CDR3 length: 13 residues. Trimming took 7 bases from V and 8 from J, leaving 12 bases between them. Per germline, CDR1 SNHLY and CDR2 FYNNEI. As DNA, the CDR3 is TGTGCCAGCAAAGGGGAAGGTGATTCACCCCTCCACTTT. Amino acid sequence: CASKGEGDSPLHF.

This chain links TRBV9 with TRBJ1-2; possible D gene TRBD1, 5 bases. Germline V gene sequence: CDR1 SGDLS, CDR2 YYNGEE. CDR3 length: 15 residues. Trimming took 0 bases from V and 5 from J, leaving 14 bases between them. The CDR3 nucleotides are TGTGCCAGCAGCGTAGATGAGACAGACTTATATGGCTACACCTTC. Protein product: CASSVDETDLYGYTF.

The rearrangement joins TRBV10-3 to TRBJ2-5, with D perhaps TRBD2 (6 bases). Germline V lookup: CDR1 ENHRY, CDR2 SYGVKD. The length of the CDR3 is 11 residues. V was shortened by 10 bases and J by 5 bases, with 11 bases between the two germline ends. DNA of the CDR3: TGTGCCACTGGTGGGGGGGAGACCCAGTACTTC. Protein sequence: CATGGGETQYF.

The chain combines TRBV11-2 with TRBJ2-3, with 9 bases identical to TRBD2. The germline V gene has CDR1 SGHAT and CDR2 FQNNGV. CDR3 length: 16 residues. The ends lost 5 bases at V and 0 bases at J; junction bases unmatched: 6. In DNA form, the CDR3 reads TGTGCCAGCAGCGGGAGCGGGGGGCTTAGCACAGATACGCAGTATTTT. This sequence encodes CASSGSGGLSTDTQYF.

V usage is TRBV5-6 and J usage is TRBJ1-3; 8 nucleotides align to TRBD1. This CDR3 spans 16 amino acids. Germline CDR1 is SGHDT and CDR2 is YYEEEE. The trim removed 4 bases at V and 3 bases at J, leaving 9 bases unmatched. The CDR3 sequence is CASSPYPTGVGNTIYF. The CDR3 region has the DNA TGTGCCAGCAGCCCCTACCCGACAGGGGTTGGAAACACCATATATTTT.

The chain joins TRBV7-2 to TRBJ2-1; 13 positions match TRBD2. The CDR3 is 17 amino acids. The ends lost 2 bases at V and 6 bases at J; junction bases unmatched: 7. CDR1 SGHTA and CDR2 FQGNSA come from the germline V gene. The CDR3 nucleotides are TGTGCCAGCAGCTTATTTCTTCGGACTAGCGGGGGCAATGAGCAGTTCTTC. Protein product: CASSLFLRTSGGNEQFF.

The J gene is TRBJ2-3, the V gene TRBV15, with D perhaps matching TRBD2 (5 bases). The CDR3 has 18 amino acids. V lost 4 bases and J 4 bases, leaving 24 bases between the germline ends. Germline V CDR1 and CDR2: LNHNV, YYDKDF (reference sequence). CDR3 in DNA: TGTGCCACCAGCAAAGTTTTAAGGACTCCACAACGCGCAGATACGCAGTATTTT. Translating it yields CATSKVLRTPQRADTQYF.

The chain has TRBV10-1 and TRBJ2-3; 11 nucleotides agree with TRBD2. The CDR3 sequence is 17 residues long. The germline gives CDR1 WNHNN, CDR2 SYGVQD (reference sequence). V shed 5 bases, J shed 2 bases, and the junction held 9 bases outside the gene matches. CDR3 in amino acids: CASSRATSGGHTDTQYF. The CDR3 DNA sequence: TGCGCCAGCAGTCGTGCCACTAGCGGGGGACACACAGATACGCAGTATTTT.

The genes are TRBV11-2 and TRBJ2-7, with a possible D match to TRBD2 (5 bases). CDR1 and CDR2 (germline): SGHAT, FQNNGV. V was cut by 1 base and J by 3 bases, with 10 bases left in between. The CDR3 is 14 residues long. CDR3 DNA sequence: TGTGCCAGCAGCTTAGTAAGAGGGAACTACGAGCAGTACTTC. It specifies CASSLVRGNYEQYF.

Only one count was recorded for this clone. This sequence joins TRBV5-4 and TRBJ1-2; D remains unclear. In germline, CDR1 is SGHNT, CDR2 YYREEE (reference sequence). The V gene lost 3 bases and the J gene lost 4 bases, with 16 bases spanning the gap. The length of the CDR3 is 15 residues. For the CDR3, the DNA is TGTGCCAGCAGCTCCTCGGGGAGCCTTGGCTATGGCTACACCTTC. The encoded protein is CASSSSGSLGYGYTF.

The chain is built from TRBV28 and TRBJ2-2, with D hard to call. This CDR3 comprises 14 residues. Germline V lookup: CDR1 MDHEN, CDR2 SYDVKM. V lost 5 bases and J 1 base, leaving 8 bases between the germline ends. The CDR3 sequence: CASSLQMNTGELFF. CDR3 in DNA: TGTGCCAGCAGTCTACAGATGAACACCGGGGAGCTGTTTTTT.